This TCR beta chain was identified during a study of cytomegalovirus exposure and HLA in healthy donors. About the research overall: Unique TCRs numbering about 87 million, obtained from HLA-typed donors, made up an early data release.

Use of 60 Vbeta and 13 Jbeta primers characterized the PCR. The data were produced by immunoSEQ multiplex PCR, yet TCRdb's version contains in-frame clones alone and is incomplete. The sample lists 110,000 or so clones; about 74% were seen once. Study-wide findings and caveats: For most subjects, TCR beta sequences were reported to predict HLA-A and HLA-B alleles with accuracy. According to the study, 150 to 200 TCR beta chains were cytomegalovirus-associated. Sequencing depth roughly uniform across donors was assumed in presence/absence analyses.

The V and J ends lost 4 bases and 5 bases, in that order; junction bases with no gene match: 6. Germline loops: CDR1 SGHNT, CDR2 YYREEE (reference sequence). CDR3 length: 15 amino acids. Regarding this clone: What it binds is unknown.

J is TRBJ2-3 and V is TRBV5-4, with 11 bases aligning to TRBD2. The sequenced material came from PBMCs. The TCR was taken from a female donor in good health and CMV-seronegative. Here the CDR3 reads CASSGTSGGQDTQYF. For the CDR3, the DNA is TGTGCCAGCAGCGGAACTAGCGGGGGCCAAGATACGCAGTATTTT.